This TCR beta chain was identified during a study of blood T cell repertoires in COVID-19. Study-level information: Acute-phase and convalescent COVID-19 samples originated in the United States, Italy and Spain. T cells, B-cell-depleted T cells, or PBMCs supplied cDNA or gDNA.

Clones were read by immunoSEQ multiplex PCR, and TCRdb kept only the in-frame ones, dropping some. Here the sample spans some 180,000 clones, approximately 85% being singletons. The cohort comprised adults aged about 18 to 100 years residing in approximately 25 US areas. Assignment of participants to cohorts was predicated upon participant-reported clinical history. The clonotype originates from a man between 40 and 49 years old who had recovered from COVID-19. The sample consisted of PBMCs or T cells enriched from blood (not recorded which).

The CDR3 region has the DNA TGCGCCAGCAGCTTTTCAGGGCCCGACGAAAAACTGTTTTTT. It translates to CASSFSGPDEKLFF. V and J are TRBV5-1 and TRBJ1-4, with a weak D call TRBD1 (5 bases). The CDR3 is 14 amino acids. Germline-derived CDR1 and CDR2 are SGHRS and YFSETQ. Trimming took 2 bases from V and 8 from J, leaving 13 bases between them.